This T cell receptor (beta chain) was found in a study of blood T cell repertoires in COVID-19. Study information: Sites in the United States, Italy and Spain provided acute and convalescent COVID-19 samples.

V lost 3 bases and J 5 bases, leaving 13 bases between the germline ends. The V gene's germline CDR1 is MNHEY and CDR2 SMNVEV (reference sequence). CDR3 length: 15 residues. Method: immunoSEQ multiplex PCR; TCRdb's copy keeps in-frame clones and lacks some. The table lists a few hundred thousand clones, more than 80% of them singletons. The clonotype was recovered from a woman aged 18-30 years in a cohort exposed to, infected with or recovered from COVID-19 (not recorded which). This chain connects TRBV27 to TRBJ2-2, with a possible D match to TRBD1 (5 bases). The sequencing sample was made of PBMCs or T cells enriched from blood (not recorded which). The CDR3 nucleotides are TGTGCCAGCAGTTTTGTAGGGGTAGGGACCGGGGAGCTGTTTTTT. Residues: CASSFVGVGTGELFF.